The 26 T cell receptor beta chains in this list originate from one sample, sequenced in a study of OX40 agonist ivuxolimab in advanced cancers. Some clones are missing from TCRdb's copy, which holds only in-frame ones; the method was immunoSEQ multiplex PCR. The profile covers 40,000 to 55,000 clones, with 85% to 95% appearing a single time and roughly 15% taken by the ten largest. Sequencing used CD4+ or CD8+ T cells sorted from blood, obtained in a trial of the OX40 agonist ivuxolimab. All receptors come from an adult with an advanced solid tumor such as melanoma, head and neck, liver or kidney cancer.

The CDR3 DNA reads TGTGCTAGTGGTTTCCTACTAGACAGGGTGAACACCGGGGAGCTGTTTTTT. Residues: CASGFLLDRVNTGELFF. The V and J genes are TRBV12-5 and TRBJ2-2; 7 bases align to TRBD1. CDR1 and CDR2 (germline): LGHNT, FRNRAP. CDR3 length: 17 amino acids. Germline trimming cut 3 bases from V and 1 base from J; bases unmatched to any gene: 8.

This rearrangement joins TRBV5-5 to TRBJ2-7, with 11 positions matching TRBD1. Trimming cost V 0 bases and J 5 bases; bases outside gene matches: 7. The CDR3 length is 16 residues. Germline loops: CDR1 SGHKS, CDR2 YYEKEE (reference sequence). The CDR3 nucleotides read TGTGCCAGCAGCTTGGAGGATCGGACAGGGGGCCACGAGCAGTACTTC. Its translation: CASSLEDRTGGHEQYF.

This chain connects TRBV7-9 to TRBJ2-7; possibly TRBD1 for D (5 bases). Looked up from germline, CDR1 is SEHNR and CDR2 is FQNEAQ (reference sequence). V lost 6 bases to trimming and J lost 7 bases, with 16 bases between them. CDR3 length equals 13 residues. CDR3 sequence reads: CASSRRGSEEQYF. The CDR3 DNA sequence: TGTGCCAGCAGTAGAAGGGGTTCTGAGGAGCAGTACTTC.

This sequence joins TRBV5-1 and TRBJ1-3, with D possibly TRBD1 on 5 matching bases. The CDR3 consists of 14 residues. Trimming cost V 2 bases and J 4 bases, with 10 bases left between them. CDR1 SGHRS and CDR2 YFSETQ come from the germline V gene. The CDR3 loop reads CASSFGWGGNTIYF. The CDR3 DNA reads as TGCGCCAGCAGCTTCGGTTGGGGCGGAAACACCATATATTTT.

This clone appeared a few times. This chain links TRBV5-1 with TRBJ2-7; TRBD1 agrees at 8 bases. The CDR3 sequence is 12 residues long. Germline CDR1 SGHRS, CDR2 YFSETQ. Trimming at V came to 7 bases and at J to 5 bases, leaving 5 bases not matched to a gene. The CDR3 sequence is CASRQGLNEQYF. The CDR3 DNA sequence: TGCGCCAGCCGACAGGGGTTAAACGAGCAGTACTTC.

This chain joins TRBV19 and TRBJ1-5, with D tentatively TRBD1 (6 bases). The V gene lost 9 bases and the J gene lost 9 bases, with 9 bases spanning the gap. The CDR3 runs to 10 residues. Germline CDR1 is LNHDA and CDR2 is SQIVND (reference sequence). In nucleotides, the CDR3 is TGTGCCAGCGGGACATGGCCCCAGCATTTT. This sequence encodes CASGTWPQHF.

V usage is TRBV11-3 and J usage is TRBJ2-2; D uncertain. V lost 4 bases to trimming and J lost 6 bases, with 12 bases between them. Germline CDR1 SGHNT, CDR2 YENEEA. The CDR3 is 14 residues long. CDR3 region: CASSSYSAAGELFF. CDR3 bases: TGTGCCAGCAGCTCATACTCCGCGGCCGGGGAGCTGTTTTTT.

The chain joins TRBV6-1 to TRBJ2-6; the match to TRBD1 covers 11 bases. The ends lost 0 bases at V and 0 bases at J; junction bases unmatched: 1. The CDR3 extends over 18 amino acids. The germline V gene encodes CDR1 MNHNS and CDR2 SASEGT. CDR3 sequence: CASSEAGQGASGANVLTF. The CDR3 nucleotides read TGTGCCAGCAGTGAAGCCGGACAGGGGGCCTCTGGGGCCAACGTCCTGACTTTC.

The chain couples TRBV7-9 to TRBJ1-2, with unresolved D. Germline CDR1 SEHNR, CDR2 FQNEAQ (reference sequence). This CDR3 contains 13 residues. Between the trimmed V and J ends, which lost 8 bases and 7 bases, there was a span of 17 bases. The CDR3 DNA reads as TGTGCCAGCCACCAGAGTGGGGTGAGTGGCTACACCTTC. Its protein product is CASHQSGVSGYTF.

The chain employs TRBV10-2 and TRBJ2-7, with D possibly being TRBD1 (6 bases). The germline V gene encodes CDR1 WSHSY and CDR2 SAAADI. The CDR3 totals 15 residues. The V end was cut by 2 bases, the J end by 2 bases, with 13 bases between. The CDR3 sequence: CASSEVGQTTYEQYF. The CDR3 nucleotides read TGCGCCAGCAGTGAGGTCGGACAGACTACCTACGAGCAGTACTTC.

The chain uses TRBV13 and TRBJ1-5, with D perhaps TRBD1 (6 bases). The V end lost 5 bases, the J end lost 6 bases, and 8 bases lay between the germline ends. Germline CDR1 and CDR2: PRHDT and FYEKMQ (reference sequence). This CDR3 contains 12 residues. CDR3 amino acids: CASSQGSQPQHF. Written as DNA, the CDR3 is TGTGCCAGCAGCCAGGGGAGTCAGCCCCAGCATTTT.

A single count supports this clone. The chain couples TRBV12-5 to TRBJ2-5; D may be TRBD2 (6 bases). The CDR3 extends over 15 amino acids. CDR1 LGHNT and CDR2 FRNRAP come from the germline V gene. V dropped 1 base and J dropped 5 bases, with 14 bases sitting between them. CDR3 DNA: TGTGCTAGTGGTTTGGGAACCTTAGCGGCGGAGACCCAGTACTTC. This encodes CASGLGTLAAETQYF.

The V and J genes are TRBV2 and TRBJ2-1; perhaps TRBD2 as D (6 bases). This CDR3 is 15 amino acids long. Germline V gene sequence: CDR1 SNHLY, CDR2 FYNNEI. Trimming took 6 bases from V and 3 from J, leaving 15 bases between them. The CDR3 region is CASRELAGYYNEQFF. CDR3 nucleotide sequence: TGTGCCAGCAGGGAACTGGCGGGGTACTACAATGAGCAGTTCTTC.

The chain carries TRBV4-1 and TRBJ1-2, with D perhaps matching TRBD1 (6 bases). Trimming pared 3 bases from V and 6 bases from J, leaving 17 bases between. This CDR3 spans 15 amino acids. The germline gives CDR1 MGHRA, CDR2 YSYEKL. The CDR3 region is CASSQEGGGGDGYTF. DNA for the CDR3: TGCGCCAGCAGCCAGGAGGGAGGGGGAGGGGATGGCTACACCTTC.

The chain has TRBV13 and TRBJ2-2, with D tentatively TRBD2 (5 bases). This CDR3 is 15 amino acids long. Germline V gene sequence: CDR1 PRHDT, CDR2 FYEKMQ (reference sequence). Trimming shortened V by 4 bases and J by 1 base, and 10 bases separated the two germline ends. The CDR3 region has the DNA TGTGCCAGCAGCTCCGGGATTTTGAACACCGGGGAGCTGTTTTTT. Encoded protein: CASSSGILNTGELFF. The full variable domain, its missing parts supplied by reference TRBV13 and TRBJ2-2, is AAGVIQSPRHLIKEKRETATLKCYPIPRHDTVYWYQQGPGQDPQFLISFYEKMQSDKGSIPDRFSAQQFSDYHSELNMSSLELGDSALYFCASSSGILNTGELFFGEGSRLTVL.

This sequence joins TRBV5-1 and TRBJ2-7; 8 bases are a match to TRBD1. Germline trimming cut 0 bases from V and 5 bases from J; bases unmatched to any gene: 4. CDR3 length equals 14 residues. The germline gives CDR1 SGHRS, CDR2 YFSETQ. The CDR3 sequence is CASSLGTGNDEQYF. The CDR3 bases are TGCGCCAGCAGCTTGGGGACAGGGAACGACGAGCAGTACTTC.

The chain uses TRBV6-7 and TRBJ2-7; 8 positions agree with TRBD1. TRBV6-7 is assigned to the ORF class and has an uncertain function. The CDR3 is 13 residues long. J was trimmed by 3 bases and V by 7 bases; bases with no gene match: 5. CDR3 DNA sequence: TGTGCCAGCAACGACAGGGGAAACTACGAGCAGTACTTC. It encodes CASNDRGNYEQYF.

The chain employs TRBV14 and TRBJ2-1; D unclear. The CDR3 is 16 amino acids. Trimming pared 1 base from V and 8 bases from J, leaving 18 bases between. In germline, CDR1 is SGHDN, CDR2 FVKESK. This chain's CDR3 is CASSQGGFLFEDEQFF. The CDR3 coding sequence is TGTGCCAGCAGCCAAGGTGGCTTTCTATTTGAAGATGAGCAGTTCTTC.

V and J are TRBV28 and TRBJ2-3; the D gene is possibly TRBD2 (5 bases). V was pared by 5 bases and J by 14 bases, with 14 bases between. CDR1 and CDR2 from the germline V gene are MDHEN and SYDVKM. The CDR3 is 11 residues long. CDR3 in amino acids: CASSPGLGPYF. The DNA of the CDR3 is TGTGCCAGCAGTCCCGGACTGGGCCCGTATTTT. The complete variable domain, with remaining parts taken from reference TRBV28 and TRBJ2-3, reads DVKVTQSSRYLVKRTGEKVFLECVQDMDHENMFWYRQDPGLGLRLIYFSYDVKMKEKGDIPEGYSVSREKKERFSLILESASTNQTSMYLCASSPGLGPYFGPGTRLTVL.

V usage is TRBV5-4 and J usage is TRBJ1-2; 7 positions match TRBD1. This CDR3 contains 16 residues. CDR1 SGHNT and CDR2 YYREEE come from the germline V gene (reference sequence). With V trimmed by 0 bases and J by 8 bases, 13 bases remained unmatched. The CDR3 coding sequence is TGTGCCAGCAGCTTGGATCCGGGTCAGGGGGTATGGGGCTACACCTTC. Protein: CASSLDPGQGVWGYTF.

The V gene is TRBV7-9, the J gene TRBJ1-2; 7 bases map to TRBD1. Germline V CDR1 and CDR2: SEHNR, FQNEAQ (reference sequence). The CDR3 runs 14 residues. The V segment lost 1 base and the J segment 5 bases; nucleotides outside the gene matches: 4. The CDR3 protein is CASSLVGGQYGYTF. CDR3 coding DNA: TGTGCCAGCAGCTTAGTGGGGGGACAGTATGGCTACACCTTC.

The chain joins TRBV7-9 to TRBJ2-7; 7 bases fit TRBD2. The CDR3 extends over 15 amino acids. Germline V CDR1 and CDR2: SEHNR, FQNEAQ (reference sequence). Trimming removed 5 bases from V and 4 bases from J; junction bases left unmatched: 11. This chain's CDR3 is CASSPVGSSGYEQYF. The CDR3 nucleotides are TGTGCCAGCAGCCCCGTCGGGTCTAGCGGTTACGAGCAGTACTTC.

CDR3 protein: CASSMGQGVSGELFF. The CDR3 nucleotides read TGTGCCAGTAGTATGGGACAGGGAGTTTCCGGGGAGCTGTTTTTT. The chain couples TRBV19 to TRBJ2-2; 9 nucleotides match TRBD1. Germline CDR1 LNHDA, CDR2 SQIVND (reference sequence). The CDR3 sequence is 15 residues long. With V trimmed by 3 bases and J by 6 bases, 5 bases remained unmatched.

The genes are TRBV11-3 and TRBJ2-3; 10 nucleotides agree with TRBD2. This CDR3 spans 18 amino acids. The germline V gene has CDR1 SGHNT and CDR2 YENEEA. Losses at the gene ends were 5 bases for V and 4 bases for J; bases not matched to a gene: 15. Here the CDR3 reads CASSLLAGGATGPDTQYF. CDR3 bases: TGTGCCAGCAGCCTCTTAGCGGGAGGAGCAACGGGGCCAGATACGCAGTATTTT.

CDR3 sequence reads: CASGGPYEQYF. The CDR3 DNA reads as TGTGCCAGCGGCGGACCCTACGAGCAGTACTTC. The rearrangement joins TRBV6-6 to TRBJ2-7; D is undetermined. Trimming took 8 bases from V and 2 from J, leaving 7 bases between them. The CDR3 runs to 11 residues. The germline gives CDR1 MNHNY, CDR2 SVGAGI (reference sequence).

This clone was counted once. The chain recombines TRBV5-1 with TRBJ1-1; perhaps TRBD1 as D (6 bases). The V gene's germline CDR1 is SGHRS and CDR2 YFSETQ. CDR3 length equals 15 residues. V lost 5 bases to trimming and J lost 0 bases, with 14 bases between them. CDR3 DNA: TGCGCCAGCAGGGTCGGGGGGGCCGTGAACACTGAAGCTTTCTTT. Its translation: CASRVGGAVNTEAFF.